The 2 T cell receptor beta chains reported below all come from one sample, sequenced in a study of regulatory dendritic cells for organ transplantation. The repertoire was sequenced with immunoSEQ multiplex PCR; TCRdb's copy has only in-frame clones and lacks some. The repertoire consists of over 20,000 clones, with approximately 83% occurring once and the leading ten covering around 0.68%. These TCRs are of unknown antigen specificity. Sorted subsets were CFSE-labeled and cultured approximately 5 days with allogeneic dendritic cells. Sequencing was performed on naive CD4+ T cells from blood cultured with regulatory dendritic cells. Subset of the sample: CD45RA+ naive T cells. The receptors originated from a human donor in good health.

J is TRBJ1-2 and V is TRBV25-1; 8 bases agree with TRBD1. Germline CDR1 reads MGHDK; CDR2 reads SYGVNS. The CDR3 contains 13 residues. Trimming cost V 3 bases and J 6 bases; bases outside gene matches: 3. For the CDR3, the DNA is TGTGCCAGCAGTGATCAGGGGGCGGATGGCTACACCTTC. Translating gives CASSDQGADGYTF.

This sequence joins TRBV11-2 and TRBJ2-7; tentative D call: TRBD2 (5 bases). The germline gives CDR1 SGHAT, CDR2 FQNNGV. V was trimmed by 4 bases and J by 2 bases, leaving 15 bases between them. The CDR3 length is 15 residues. CDR3 in amino acids: CASSYKRTDAYEQYF. CDR3 sequence (DNA): TGTGCCAGCAGCTATAAGCGGACTGACGCCTACGAGCAGTACTTC. Filled out from reference TRBV11-2 and TRBJ2-7, the complete variable domain reads EAGVAQSPRYKIIEKRQSVAFWCNPISGHATLYWYQQILGQGPKLLIQFQNNGVVDDSQLPKDRFSAERLKGVDSTLKIQPAKLEDSAVYLCASSYKRTDAYEQYFGPGTRLTVT.